This TCR beta chain was documented in a study of CD8 T cells in ankylosing spondylitis. A single record per CDR3 protein comes from TCRdb applying MiXCR to the 5' RACE reads. The sample shows about 150,000 distinct CDR3 sequences, 40% to 50% of them seen only once. This CDR3 has 13 amino acids. With 7 bases clipped from V and 4 bases from J, the junction kept 6 bases outside the gene matches. Germline CDR1 MNHEY, CDR2 SVGEGT. The receptor comes from a male donor with ankylosing spondylitis. The sample consisted of synovial fluid, either unsorted or a sorted T cell fraction (not recorded which). The chain employs TRBV6-2 or TRBV6-3 and TRBJ1-2; 7 bases are a match to TRBD1. The CDR3 nucleotides read TGTGCCAGCACCCTGGGACAGAGCTATGGCTACACCTTC. Translation gives CASTLGQSYGYTF.